This TCR beta chain appears in the sequencing data of a study of blood T cell repertoires in COVID-19 (dated by TCRdb to about 2020). Describing the broader study: Collaborator samples came from the United States, Italy and Spain and covered acute and convalescent phases of COVID-19. The repertoires were made available in a free public database intended to serve as a resource for research on the immune response to SARS-CoV-2. The prospective study material was composed of cDNA or gDNA derived from T cells, B-cell-depleted T cells, or PBMCs. Samples came from the ongoing ImmuneRACE study (first 160 participants) plus 1,254 subjects from 6 global collaborators. Sample metadata almost always included a de-identified subject ID, COVID-19 status, age in years and sex. Where available, HLA class I and class II types were taken from metadata supplied by the sample provider and were not determined by assay-based typing. Deeply sampled blood TCRbeta repertoires from subjects exposed to, actively infected with, or recovered from COVID-19 were included in the dataset.

Comments on this clone: Its antigen remains undetermined. Nothing much larger sits one base from this clone, and base qualities are not available.

TCRbeta CDR3 regions were amplified from genomic DNA by means of the immunoSEQ Assay, a bias-controlled multiplex PCR. For the original study's pipeline: The number of nucleated cells in each sample was estimated by amplification of reference gene primers within the assay. To quantify the absolute abundance of each unique TCRbeta CDR3 rearrangement, sequence reads were collapsed and filtered. For each sample, productive Simpson clonality was calculated by taking the square root of Simpson's diversity index across productive rearrangements. Here the immuneACCESS table is served through TCRdb, limited to in-frame sequences with V and J called. Missing clones are a known gap in these copies; in checked studies unresolved V genes cover under half, and the rest lacks a known reason. V, J and clone size derive from that table, while D and trimming were established from the DNA sequence. Recorded for this sample are approximately 230,000 clones; around 88% of them occurred a single time. The ten largest clones add up to roughly 14% of the sample.

Based on the germline V gene, the CDR1 and CDR2 sequences are SGHNT and YENEEA. Clipping removes 3 bases from V and 2 bases from J, with 6 as the unmatched junction base count. Including the terminal cysteine and phenylalanine, the CDR3 comprises 16 residues. The read is trimmed to its CDR3 DNA, 48 bases read in frame from base 1. General findings and caveats noted by the study authors: How much clinical and demographic metadata was included differed by source and by participant, and the metadata was provided uncurated.

Participants in the prospective study were enrolled through a virtual design, were aged about 18 to 89 years, and lived in fewer than 30 United States geographic areas. Cohort assignment in the prospective study relied on participant-reported clinical history from a screening survey and a study questionnaire. In the prospective study, mobile phlebotomists collected whole blood, serum and a nasopharyngeal or oropharyngeal swab from each participant. Over a roughly two-month period, participants in the prospective study had the option of providing additional blood draws and questionnaires. Blood samples from the prospective study were shipped frozen or at room temperature prior to DNA extraction.

The rearranged segments are TRBV11-3 and TRBJ1-5; 8 nucleotides in the junction match TRBD1. The sequencing input was PBMCs or T cells enriched from blood (not recorded which). The sequence derives from a woman between 50 and 59 years old with acute COVID-19. The CDR3: CASSFNPGQGNQPQHF. In nucleotides, the sequence is TGTGCCAGCAGCTTCAATCCGGGACAGGGCAATCAGCCCCAGCATTTT. The CDR3 plus the reference TRBV11-3 and TRBJ1-5 genes for the other parts give the full variable domain: EAGVVQSPRYKIIEKKQPVAFWCNPISGHNTLYWYLQNLGQGPELLIRYENEEAVDDSQLPKDRFSAERLKGVDSTLKIQPAELGDSAVYLCASSFNPGQGNQPQHFGDGTRLSIL.